The clone carrying this T cell receptor (beta chain) occurred many times. Its antigen remains unidentified. Amplification targeted TCR beta CDR3 regions from RNA transcripts. TCR CDR3 regions were first amplified by RT-PCR with HTBI primers. TCRdb re-called the multiplex PCR reads through MiXCR, storing one row per CDR3 protein. The sample has some 650,000 distinct CDR3 sequences, roughly a sixth seen once; the top ten hold roughly 3.3%. Researchers barred patients who had uncontrolled infection, other autoimmune disease, pregnancy or lactation. The study based diagnoses on clinical symptoms, serum thyroxine and TRAb, thyroid ultrasound and orbital computed tomography. More than 8.5 ml of fresh peripheral blood supplied the PBMCs. CDR1 and CDR2 (germline): DFQATT, SNEGSKA (reference sequence). The CDR3 consists of 15 residues. Trimming stripped 0 bases from V and 4 bases from J, with 15 bases between.

The data are from a study of T cells in Graves' hyperthyroidism and ophthalmopathy. Whole-study results and caveats: The model foresaw ophthalmopathy a median 6.5 months prior to onset.

This receptor was taken from a woman in her 40s with Graves' ophthalmopathy. The specimen was blood. The chain couples TRBV20-1 to TRBJ2-5; no clear D gene. This chain's CDR3 is CSARDTFSPRETQYF. The CDR3 DNA is TGCAGTGCTAGAGATACTTTCTCCCCAAGAGAGACCCAGTACTTC.